This TCR beta chain was sequenced for a study of shared clonotypes between healthy human individuals (TCRdb year 2020). Turning to the overall study: The cohort comprised two women and a few men aged 18 to 49 years. Per donor, three plates each were used for CD4 naive and CD4 memory, two for CD8 naive, and one for CD8 memory. Libraries were prepared and TCR repertoires were sequenced by different laboratories using diverse techniques, in order to increase sequencing depth and limit assay-specific biases. Leukapheresis yielded between about 0.9 and 9 billion PBMCs per donor. To estimate repertoire size and how much clonotypes are shared between individuals, the study performed deep sequencing of blood TCR repertoires from roughly five healthy adults. Results and caveats for the whole study, not just this receptor: Based on pairwise subsampling, the degree of clonotype sharing among donors was expected to be affected by sequencing depth. Sampling was restricted to blood, and TCR repertoires in tissue are likely to differ from TCR repertoires in blood. Because the study included a small number of donors, the genetic and exposure-history diversity represented was limited. When a handful of donors were compared, the shared fraction of clonotypes was about 5% for naive CD4, around 4% for naive CD8, 2.3% for memory CD4, and 0.35% to 0.4% for memory CD8. Clonotypes shared by all four sorted-subset donors showed higher generation probabilities than non-shared clonotypes. Rarefaction of sorted-subset datasets indicated incomplete sequencing despite the large sequencing depth. Estimated clonotype richness was generally larger for naive than for memory subsets.

Using the deep immunoSEQ assay, multiplex PCR amplified TCR CDR3 regions from genomic DNA. Extracted genomic DNA from each cell subset was spread evenly across all wells of several immunoSEQ 96-well plates, with each plate serving as a replicate. For sorted subsets, about 200 ng genomic DNA, equal to tens of thousands of T cell genomes, was loaded into each replicate PCR. The purified libraries were quantified using a Qubit 3.0 fluorometer, sized with a Bioanalyzer 2100, and then quantified again using the KAPA Library Quantification kit. A separate single-read 150-cycle Illumina NextSeq 550 flow cell was used to sequence each immunoSEQ 96-well plate. Under the source paper's analysis protocol: Because only junctional sequences without quality scores were contained in the immunoSEQ output, filtering matching that applied to full-length reads could not be performed. Sequences were annotated with PyIR, a Python wrapper for IgBLAST v1.9, using IMGT germline references to assign V/J genes and CDR3. Reads were filtered out if the reads had weak V/J assignments (E-value above 1e-6), no CDR3, stop codons, out-of-frame junctions, or ambiguous translated residues. V3J clonotypes were defined as sequences sharing the same inferred V gene, J gene, and CDR3 amino acid sequence. The percentage overlap between two repertoires was calculated by dividing the number of shared unique clonotypes by the size of the smaller repertoire. Repertoire richness was assessed with RTK rarefaction, the Chao1 estimator, and Recon v2.1 estimates of unobserved clonotypes. Generation probabilities for all TCRbeta clonotypes obtained by the gDNA method from several donors were computed using OLGA. TCRdb carries this immuneACCESS record with in-frame sequences only. Its versions omit some clonotypes, under half of them owing to an unresolved V gene in the studies checked, with the rest unexplained. V, J and clone size are those of that table, while D and trimming were read from the DNA. This sample is represented by roughly 2,300,000 clones; 85% to 95% of them were singletons. In total, the top ten clones hold about 0.41% of the sample.

Note on this clone: Its target antigen remains unknown. It has no much larger one-base neighbor in the sample; base qualities were not kept.

Healthy HIV-negative adults with no recently reported acute infections or vaccinations were included as donors. Only Caucasian adults living in Nashville, Tennessee, USA were represented among the donors. CD4+ T cells were enriched through magnetic negative selection, after which naive cells were positively selected on CD45RA and the remaining negative fraction served as the memory subset. Blood was obtained by leukapheresis, after which PBMCs were separated by Ficoll-Histopaque density gradient centrifugation and cryopreserved in liquid nitrogen vapor phase. Analytical flow cytometry was used to check the purity and quantity of every magnetically sorted T cell population. Each sorted fraction had its genomic DNA isolated and then quantified by UV absorbance on a Nanodrop 2000c. The TCR sequence derives from a man younger than 35 in good health. Some clones in this sample may be carry-over from other donors' samples. Sequenced material: naive CD4+ T cells from PBMCs. Per the publication, the cell subset or site label means: CD45RA+ positively selected.

The nucleotides are TGCGCCAGTCGAGGAGGGAGCTCTAGCACAGATACGCAGTATTTT. Protein translation: CASRGGSSSTDTQYF. The rearranged segments are TRBV5-1 and TRBJ2-3, with TRBD2 tentatively as D gene (6 bases match). Including the terminal cysteine and phenylalanine, the CDR3 comprises 15 residues. Only CDR3 DNA remains: 45 bases, in frame from the first base. From a lookup of the germline V gene, CDR1 and CDR2 are SGHRS and YFSETQ. V and J are truncated by 8 bases and 0 bases respectively, leaving an intervening sequence of 16 bases.